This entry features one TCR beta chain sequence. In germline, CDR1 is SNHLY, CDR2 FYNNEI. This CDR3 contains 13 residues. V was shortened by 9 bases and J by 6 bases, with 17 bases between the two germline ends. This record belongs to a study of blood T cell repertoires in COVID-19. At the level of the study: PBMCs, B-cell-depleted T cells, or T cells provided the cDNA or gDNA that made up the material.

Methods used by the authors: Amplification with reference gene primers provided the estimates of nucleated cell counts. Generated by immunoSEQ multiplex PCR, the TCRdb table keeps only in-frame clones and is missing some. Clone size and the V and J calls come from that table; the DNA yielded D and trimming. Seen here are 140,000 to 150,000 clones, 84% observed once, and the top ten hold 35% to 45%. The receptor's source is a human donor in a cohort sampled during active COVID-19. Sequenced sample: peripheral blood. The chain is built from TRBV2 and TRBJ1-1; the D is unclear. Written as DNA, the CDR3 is TGTGCCAGTTCTGAGAGGGCTGGAGCTGAAGCTTTCTTT. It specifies CASSERAGAEAFF.